Listed below are T cell receptor beta chains from one sample, sequenced in a study of identical twins. Via MiXCR, TCRdb re-called the 5' RACE reads, giving one row per CDR3 protein. The table has fewer than 500,000 distinct CDR3 sequences, more than 13% seen once. These data are also associated with another study on yellow fever vaccine responses in identical twins.

Sequencing used CD4+ T cells sorted from blood. These receptors all come from a woman aged 18-29 years in good health. The CDR3 runs from the conserved cysteine through the conserved F or W. D genes are given only for firm matches. Size is omitted from some rows. Given values are once, few, many or a class for expanded clones.

D gene: NA
V gene: TRBV12-3/TRBV12-4
J gene: TRBJ2-2
clone size: few
CDR3 protein: CASSNRTAGELFF
CDR3 DNA: TGTGCCAGCAGTAACCGGACAGCCGGGGAGCTGTTTTTT

D gene: TRBD1
V gene: TRBV6-5
J gene: TRBJ2-3
clone size: few
CDR3 protein: CASSYMGQGAGTQYF
CDR3 DNA: TGTGCCAGCAGTTACATGGGACAGGGGGCTGGTACGCAGTATTTT

D gene: NA
V gene: TRBV5-5
J gene: TRBJ2-2
clone size: many
CDR3 protein: CASSAGPNTGELFF
CDR3 DNA: TGTGCCAGCAGCGCGGGCCCAAACACCGGGGAGCTGTTTTTT

D gene: NA
V gene: TRBV25-1
J gene: TRBJ1-2
clone size: NA
CDR3 protein: CASSGTYSYGYTF
CDR3 DNA: TGTGCCAGCAGTGGGACATATAGCTATGGCTACACCTTC

D gene: NA
V gene: TRBV6-2/TRBV6-3
J gene: TRBJ2-5
clone size: many
CDR3 protein: CASSSHGRGTQYF
CDR3 DNA: TGTGCCAGCAGTTCTCACGGTCGGGGGACCCAGTACTTC

D gene: NA
V gene: TRBV20-1
J gene: TRBJ2-7
clone size: NA
CDR3 protein: CSARDPGQGLYEQYF
CDR3 DNA: TGCAGTGCTAGAGATCCGGGGCAGGGGCTCTACGAGCAGTACTTC

D gene: NA
V gene: TRBV11-2
J gene: TRBJ2-7
clone size: few
CDR3 protein: CASSLDSLREQYF
CDR3 DNA: TGTGCCAGCAGCTTGGACTCCCTGAGAGAGCAGTACTTC

D gene: NA
V gene: TRBV11-2
J gene: TRBJ1-1
clone size: few
CDR3 protein: CASSLGGWTEAFF
CDR3 DNA: TGTGCCAGCAGCTTAGGTGGTTGGACTGAAGCTTTCTTT

D gene: NA
V gene: TRBV15
J gene: TRBJ2-1
clone size: NA
CDR3 protein: CATSREQDISYNEQFF
CDR3 DNA: TGTGCCACCAGCAGAGAACAGGACATATCCTACAATGAGCAGTTCTTC

D gene: NA
V gene: TRBV5-1
J gene: TRBJ1-1
clone size: NA
CDR3 protein: CASSPWTGNTEAFF
CDR3 DNA: TGCGCCAGCAGCCCGTGGACCGGTAACACTGAAGCTTTCTTT

D gene: TRBD1
V gene: TRBV20-1
J gene: TRBJ2-5
clone size: NA
CDR3 protein: CSARTGQGQETQYF
CDR3 DNA: TGCAGTGCTAGAACAGGACAGGGGCAAGAGACCCAGTACTTC

D gene: NA
V gene: TRBV28
J gene: TRBJ2-5
clone size: few
CDR3 protein: CASTFSIGRAETQYF
CDR3 DNA: TGTGCCAGCACCTTTTCCATCGGCAGGGCCGAGACCCAGTACTTC

D gene: NA
V gene: TRBV28
J gene: TRBJ1-2
clone size: NA
CDR3 protein: CASSLQGLANYGYTF
CDR3 DNA: TGTGCCAGCAGTTTACAGGGATTAGCTAACTATGGCTACACCTTC

D gene: TRBD1
V gene: TRBV5-1
J gene: TRBJ2-7
clone size: NA
CDR3 protein: CASRFPGQALNEQYF
CDR3 DNA: TGCGCCAGCAGGTTCCCGGGACAGGCTTTGAACGAGCAGTACTTC

D gene: TRBD2
V gene: TRBV11-2
J gene: TRBJ2-5
clone size: few
CDR3 protein: CASSPPARLAGEVRQETQYF
CDR3 DNA: TGTGCCAGCAGCCCCCCCGCTCGGCTAGCGGGAGAGGTACGGCAAGAGACCCAGTACTTC

D gene: TRBD1
V gene: TRBV10-3
J gene: TRBJ2-2
clone size: few
CDR3 protein: CAISTRGQKVYTGELFF
CDR3 DNA: TGTGCCATCAGCACCAGGGGGCAAAAGGTGTACACCGGGGAGCTGTTTTTT

D gene: TRBD2
V gene: TRBV9
J gene: TRBJ2-5
clone size: few
CDR3 protein: CASSAGMMGGETQYF
CDR3 DNA: TGTGCCAGCAGCGCGGGGATGATGGGGGGGGAGACCCAGTACTTC

D gene: TRBD1
V gene: TRBV10-2
J gene: TRBJ1-5
clone size: NA
CDR3 protein: CASSEPGQGSRNQPQHF
CDR3 DNA: TGCGCCAGCAGTGAGCCGGGACAGGGGAGCAGAAATCAGCCCCAGCATTTT

D gene: TRBD2
V gene: TRBV6-1
J gene: TRBJ2-1
clone size: many
CDR3 protein: CASRAGGYNEQFF
CDR3 DNA: TGTGCCAGTCGGGCGGGGGGGTACAATGAGCAGTTCTTC

D gene: NA
V gene: TRBV10-3
J gene: TRBJ1-1
clone size: few
CDR3 protein: CATTTDRNTEAFF
CDR3 DNA: TGTGCCACCACGACAGATAGGAACACTGAAGCTTTCTTT

D gene: NA
V gene: TRBV7-3
J gene: TRBJ2-7
clone size: NA
CDR3 protein: CASSLAPGTAYEQYF
CDR3 DNA: TGTGCCAGCAGCTTAGCCCCCGGGACGGCCTACGAGCAGTACTTC

D gene: NA
V gene: TRBV5-6
J gene: TRBJ1-2
clone size: few
CDR3 protein: CASSLTTLLDYGYTF
CDR3 DNA: TGTGCCAGCAGCTTGACGACGCTATTAGACTATGGCTACACCTTC

D gene: NA
V gene: TRBV5-4
J gene: TRBJ1-3
clone size: NA
CDR3 protein: CASSFGRSSGNTIYF
CDR3 DNA: TGTGCCAGCAGCTTTGGGAGAAGCTCTGGAAACACCATATATTTT

D gene: NA
V gene: TRBV12-3/TRBV12-4
J gene: TRBJ1-1
clone size: many
CDR3 protein: CASSLTGGRGTEAFF
CDR3 DNA: TGTGCCAGCAGTCTCACAGGAGGTAGGGGCACTGAAGCTTTCTTT

D gene: TRBD1
V gene: TRBV6-5
J gene: TRBJ1-1
clone size: NA
CDR3 protein: CASSSRQGAEAFF
CDR3 DNA: TGTGCCAGCAGTTCCCGACAGGGCGCTGAAGCTTTCTTT

D gene: NA
V gene: TRBV6-1
J gene: TRBJ2-3
clone size: few
CDR3 protein: CASSPNPTGSNTQYF
CDR3 DNA: TGTGCCAGCAGCCCAAACCCCACAGGGTCAAATACGCAGTATTTT

D gene: NA
V gene: TRBV6-5
J gene: TRBJ1-2
clone size: NA
CDR3 protein: CASSYKELANYGYTF
CDR3 DNA: TGTGCCAGCAGTTACAAGGAACTAGCTAACTATGGCTACACCTTC

D gene: NA
V gene: TRBV7-2
J gene: TRBJ2-3
clone size: NA
CDR3 protein: CASSLEQGRDTQYF
CDR3 DNA: TGTGCCAGCAGCTTAGAACAGGGTAGGGATACGCAGTATTTT

D gene: TRBD1
V gene: TRBV7-9
J gene: TRBJ1-2
clone size: few
CDR3 protein: CASSLMDRGYGYTF
CDR3 DNA: TGTGCCAGCAGCTTAATGGACAGGGGCTATGGCTACACCTTC

D gene: NA
V gene: TRBV7-2
J gene: TRBJ2-3
clone size: NA
CDR3 protein: CASSPQLGTSTDTQYF
CDR3 DNA: TGTGCCAGCAGCCCCCAACTAGGAACTAGCACAGATACGCAGTATTTT

D gene: NA
V gene: TRBV20-1
J gene: TRBJ1-5
clone size: few
CDR3 protein: CSARDRGGAGQPQHF
CDR3 DNA: TGCAGTGCTAGAGATCGGGGGGGAGCCGGTCAGCCCCAGCATTTT

D gene: NA
V gene: TRBV4-1
J gene: TRBJ2-3
clone size: few
CDR3 protein: CASSQDEGADTQYF
CDR3 DNA: TGCGCCAGCAGCCAAGATGAGGGCGCAGATACGCAGTATTTT

D gene: NA
V gene: TRBV7-2
J gene: TRBJ2-3
clone size: NA
CDR3 protein: CASSPTVTGNTQYF
CDR3 DNA: TGTGCCAGCAGCCCGACCGTAACAGGGAATACGCAGTATTTT

D gene: NA
V gene: TRBV12-3/TRBV12-4
J gene: TRBJ2-7
clone size: many
CDR3 protein: CASSQNRVPYEQYF
CDR3 DNA: TGTGCCAGCAGCCAGAACAGGGTGCCCTACGAGCAGTACTTC

D gene: NA
V gene: TRBV7-8
J gene: TRBJ2-7
clone size: NA
CDR3 protein: CASSFGHGTYEQYF
CDR3 DNA: TGTGCCAGCAGCTTCGGACACGGAACCTACGAGCAGTACTTC

D gene: TRBD1
V gene: TRBV13
J gene: TRBJ1-5
clone size: few
CDR3 protein: CASSSRDRGGNQPQHF
CDR3 DNA: TGTGCCAGCAGCAGCCGGGACAGGGGAGGGAATCAGCCCCAGCATTTT

D gene: NA
V gene: TRBV9
J gene: TRBJ2-2
clone size: NA
CDR3 protein: CASSVAQNTGELFF
CDR3 DNA: TGTGCCAGCAGCGTAGCTCAAAACACCGGGGAGCTGTTTTTT

D gene: NA
V gene: TRBV20-1
J gene: TRBJ2-3
clone size: NA
CDR3 protein: CSAREGIRDTQYF
CDR3 DNA: TGCAGTGCTAGGGAGGGGATAAGAGATACGCAGTATTTT

D gene: TRBD2
V gene: TRBV6-2/TRBV6-3
J gene: TRBJ2-1
clone size: NA
CDR3 protein: CASRPRDYYNEQFF
CDR3 DNA: TGTGCCAGCAGACCAAGGGACTATTACAATGAGCAGTTCTTC

D gene: NA
V gene: TRBV6-6
J gene: TRBJ1-5
clone size: NA
CDR3 protein: CASRDGNQPQHF
CDR3 DNA: TGTGCCAGCAGGGACGGTAATCAGCCCCAGCATTTT

D gene: TRBD1
V gene: TRBV5-1
J gene: TRBJ2-7
clone size: few
CDR3 protein: CASSNKGQGANEQYF
CDR3 DNA: TGCGCCAGCAGCAACAAGGGACAGGGGGCGAACGAGCAGTACTTC

D gene: TRBD2
V gene: TRBV19
J gene: TRBJ2-1
clone size: NA
CDR3 protein: CASSRGGTSGAWGNEQFF
CDR3 DNA: TGTGCCAGTAGTAGAGGAGGGACTAGCGGAGCCTGGGGCAATGAGCAGTTCTTC

D gene: TRBD1
V gene: TRBV6-2/TRBV6-3
J gene: TRBJ2-3
clone size: NA
CDR3 protein: CASSSLTGGTQYF
CDR3 DNA: TGTGCCAGCAGTTCCCTAACAGGGGGGACGCAGTATTTT

D gene: TRBD1
V gene: TRBV5-5
J gene: TRBJ2-1
clone size: few
CDR3 protein: CASSFAGTGSNEQFF
CDR3 DNA: TGTGCCAGCAGCTTTGCCGGGACAGGGTCCAATGAGCAGTTCTTC

D gene: TRBD2
V gene: TRBV3-1
J gene: TRBJ2-5
clone size: few
CDR3 protein: CASSQNSGRASETQYF
CDR3 DNA: TGTGCCAGCAGCCAAAATAGCGGGAGGGCCTCAGAGACCCAGTACTTC

D gene: NA
V gene: TRBV20-1
J gene: TRBJ2-3
clone size: NA
CDR3 protein: CSALGFSTDTQYF
CDR3 DNA: TGCAGTGCACTCGGGTTCAGCACAGATACGCAGTATTTT